This T cell receptor beta chain was captured in a study of glioma-infiltrating T cells after dendritic cell vaccination. Study details: Autologous tumor lysate was loaded overnight onto monocyte-derived dendritic cells grown approximately 7 days with IL-4 and GM-CSF.

The CDR3 covers 15 residues. V trimming: 4 bases; J trimming: 7 bases; junction bases outside the gene matches: 10. Germline values: CDR1 SEHNR, CDR2 FQNEAQ (reference sequence). The primer mix had 60 V beta and 13 J beta primers. Repertoires were generated with immunoSEQ multiplex PCR, while TCRdb's copy carries only in-frame clones and drops some. Among tens of thousands of clones listed, over 75% were seen once. Time point described: after dendritic cell vaccination, including at tumor progression/relapse. This clone was observed a handful of times. The V call is TRBV7-9, the J call TRBJ1-2; 9 positions match TRBD1. Sequenced material: blood, taken after dendritic cell vaccination. This clonotype originated in a human donor with glioblastoma. The CDR3 spells CASSSPGTGRSGYTF. The CDR3 region has the DNA TGTGCCAGCAGCTCACCAGGGACAGGGAGAAGTGGCTACACCTTC.